This T cell receptor beta chain was recovered during a study of T cells expressing NK-cell markers. About the research overall: Sorted CD3+CD56-NKG2C+, CD3+CD56+NKG2C- and CD3+CD56+NKG2C+ T cells were the source of the TCR beta repertoires. The study's findings and limits: It is unclear if expanded NKG2C-expressing clones target HCMV antigens.

In germline, CDR1 is KGHSH, CDR2 LQKENI. This CDR3 is 14 amino acids long. One entry per CDR3 protein, without DNA, is what TCRdb gives after re-calling the 5' RACE reads. Reported are 350,000 to 450,000 distinct CDR3 sequences; the ten largest clones contain roughly 5.4%. Turning to this clonotype: No antigen is known for it.

The sample comprised blood T cells: a sorted CD56 or NKG2C T cell subset, CD4+ or CD8+ T cells, or bulk PBMC T cells (not recorded which). The chain links TRBV18 to TRBJ1-1. The sequence derives from a man aged 18-69 years in good health. The CDR3 sequence: CASSPPQLNTEAFF.